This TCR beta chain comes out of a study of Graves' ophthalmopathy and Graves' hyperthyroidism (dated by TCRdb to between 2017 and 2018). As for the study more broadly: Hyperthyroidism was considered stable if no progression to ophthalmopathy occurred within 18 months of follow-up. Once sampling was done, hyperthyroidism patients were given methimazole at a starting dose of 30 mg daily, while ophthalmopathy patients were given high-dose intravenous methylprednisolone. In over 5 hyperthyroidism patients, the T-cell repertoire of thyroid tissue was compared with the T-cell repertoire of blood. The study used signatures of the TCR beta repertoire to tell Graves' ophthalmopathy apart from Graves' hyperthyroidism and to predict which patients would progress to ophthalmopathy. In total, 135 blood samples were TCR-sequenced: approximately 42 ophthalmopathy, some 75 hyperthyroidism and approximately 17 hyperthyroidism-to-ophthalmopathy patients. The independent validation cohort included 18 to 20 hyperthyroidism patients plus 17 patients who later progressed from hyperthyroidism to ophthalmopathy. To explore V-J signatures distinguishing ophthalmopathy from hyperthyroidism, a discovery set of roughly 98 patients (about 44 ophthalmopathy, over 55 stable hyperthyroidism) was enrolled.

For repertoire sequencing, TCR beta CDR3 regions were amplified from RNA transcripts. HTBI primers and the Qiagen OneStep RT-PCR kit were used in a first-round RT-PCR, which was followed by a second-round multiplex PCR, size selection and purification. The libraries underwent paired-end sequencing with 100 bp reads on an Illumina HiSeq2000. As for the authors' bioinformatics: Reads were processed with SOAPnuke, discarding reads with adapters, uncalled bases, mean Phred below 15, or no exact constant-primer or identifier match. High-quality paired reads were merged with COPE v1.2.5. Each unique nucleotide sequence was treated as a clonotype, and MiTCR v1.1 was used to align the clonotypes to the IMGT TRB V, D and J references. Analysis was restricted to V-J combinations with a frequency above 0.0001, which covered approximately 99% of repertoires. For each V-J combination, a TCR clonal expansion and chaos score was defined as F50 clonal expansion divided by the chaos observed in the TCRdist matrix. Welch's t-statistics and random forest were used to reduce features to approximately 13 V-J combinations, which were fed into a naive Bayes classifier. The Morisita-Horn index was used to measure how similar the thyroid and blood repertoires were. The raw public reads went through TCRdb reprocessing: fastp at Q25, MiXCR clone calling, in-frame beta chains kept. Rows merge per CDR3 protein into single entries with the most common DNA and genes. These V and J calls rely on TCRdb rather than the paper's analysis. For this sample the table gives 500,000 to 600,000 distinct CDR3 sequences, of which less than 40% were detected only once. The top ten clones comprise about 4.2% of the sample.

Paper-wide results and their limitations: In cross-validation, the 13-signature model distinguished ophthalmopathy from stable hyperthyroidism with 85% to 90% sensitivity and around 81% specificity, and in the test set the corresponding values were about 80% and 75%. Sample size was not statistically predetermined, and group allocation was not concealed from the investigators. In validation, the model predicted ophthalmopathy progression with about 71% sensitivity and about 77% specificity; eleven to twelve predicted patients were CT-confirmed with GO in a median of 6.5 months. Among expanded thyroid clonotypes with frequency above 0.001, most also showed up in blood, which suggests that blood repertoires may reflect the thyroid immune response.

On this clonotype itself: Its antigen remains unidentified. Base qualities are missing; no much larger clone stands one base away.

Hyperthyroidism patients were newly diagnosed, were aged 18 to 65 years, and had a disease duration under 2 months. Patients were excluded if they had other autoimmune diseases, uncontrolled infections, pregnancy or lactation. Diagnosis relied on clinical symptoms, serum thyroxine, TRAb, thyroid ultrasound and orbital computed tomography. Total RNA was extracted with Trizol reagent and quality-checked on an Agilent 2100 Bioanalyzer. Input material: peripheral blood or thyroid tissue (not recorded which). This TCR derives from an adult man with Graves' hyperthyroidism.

The bases are TGTGCCAGCAGCTTAGCGGGAGACTACGAGCAGTACACCTTC. It codes for CASSLAGDYEQYTF. Recombination linked TRBV7-2 to TRBJ1-2, with the D segment identity uncertain. A distance of 16 bases separates the germline ends of V and J, which lose 0 bases and 11 bases respectively. Its CDR3 holds 14 amino acids, cysteine through phenylalanine. Only the CDR3 part of the read is kept: 42 bases, read in frame from the first base. CDR1 and CDR2 are drawn from the germline V gene: SGHTA, FQGNSA.